This is a list of T cell receptor beta chains from one sample in a study of T-cell memory formation after mild COVID-19. TCRdb redid the calling of the 5' RACE reads with MiXCR, one entry per CDR3 protein. The data show under 300,000 distinct CDR3 sequences, approximately 9% seen once. Sequencing was carried out using PBMCs or a T cell subset sorted from them (not recorded which). The source of these receptors is a man aged 18 to 29 who had mild COVID-19 (a few samples of this study predate the infection). Cell type and time point are not known. Each CDR3 is given with its conserved first and last residue. Each record gives: J gene, V gene, D gene, clone size, CDR3 DNA, CDR3 protein. A D gene is named only where the DNA matches it firmly. Size is stated for part of the rows, as once, few or many counts, or as a class when the clone is expanded.

j_gene: TRBJ2-7; v_gene: TRBV12-3/TRBV12-4; d_gene: -; abundance: many; CDR3nt: TGTGCCAGCAGTTCTCCCCCCGGTTGGGGCGGTTACGAGCAGTACTTC; CDR3aa: CASSSPPGWGGYEQYF
j_gene: TRBJ1-1; v_gene: TRBV18; d_gene: -; abundance: few; CDR3nt: TGTGCCAGCTCACTCTCGGGGGCGGACACTGAAGCTTTCTTT; CDR3aa: CASSLSGADTEAFF
j_gene: TRBJ1-6; v_gene: TRBV29-1; d_gene: -; abundance: many; CDR3nt: TGCAGCGTGGGGGCAGATAGAAATTCACCCCTCCACTTT; CDR3aa: CSVGADRNSPLHF
j_gene: TRBJ2-2; v_gene: TRBV28; d_gene: -; abundance: few; CDR3nt: TGTGCCAGCAGCCTGGTACAGGGCGGTAGGGACGGGGAGCTGTTTTTT; CDR3aa: CASSLVQGGRDGELFF
j_gene: TRBJ1-1; v_gene: TRBV18; d_gene: -; abundance: few; CDR3nt: TGTGCCAGCTCCCTCATCGCCTTTGAACAGGGTATGAACACTGAAGCTTTCTTT; CDR3aa: CASSLIAFEQGMNTEAFF
j_gene: TRBJ2-5; v_gene: TRBV27; d_gene: -; abundance: -; CDR3nt: TGTGCCAGCAGTGCACTACTAGGCGAAGAGACCCAGTACTTC; CDR3aa: CASSALLGEETQYF
j_gene: TRBJ1-3; v_gene: TRBV5-1; d_gene: -; abundance: -; CDR3nt: TGCGCCAGCAGCCTCGACAGATCCGGAAACACCATATATTTT; CDR3aa: CASSLDRSGNTIYF
j_gene: TRBJ1-3; v_gene: TRBV10-3; d_gene: -; abundance: many; CDR3nt: TGTGCCATCAGTGGCAGCTCTGGAAACACCATATATTTT; CDR3aa: CAISGSSGNTIYF
j_gene: TRBJ2-3; v_gene: TRBV7-9; d_gene: TRBD2; abundance: many; CDR3nt: TGTGCCAGCAGCCTCACAGGGACTAGCGGGGGGGCCCATACGCAGTATTTT; CDR3aa: CASSLTGTSGGAHTQYF
j_gene: TRBJ1-6; v_gene: TRBV7-2; d_gene: -; abundance: -; CDR3nt: TGTGCCAGCAGCTTACAGAACTCACCCCTCCACTTT; CDR3aa: CASSLQNSPLHF
j_gene: TRBJ1-6; v_gene: TRBV27; d_gene: TRBD1; abundance: few; CDR3nt: TGTGCCAGCAGCCAAAACCCCCCGGGACAGGGATCAACCCTCCACTTT; CDR3aa: CASSQNPPGQGSTLHF
j_gene: TRBJ2-1; v_gene: TRBV27; d_gene: -; abundance: few; CDR3nt: TGTGCCAGCAGCCCTAGAGGGGATACCTTTTGGAATGAGCAGTTCTTC; CDR3aa: CASSPRGDTFWNEQFF
j_gene: TRBJ2-3; v_gene: TRBV5-4; d_gene: -; abundance: many; CDR3nt: TGTGCCAGCAGCTTGAGCTCTAGTAGGTTGGGAGATACGCAGTATTTT; CDR3aa: CASSLSSSRLGDTQYF
j_gene: TRBJ2-4; v_gene: TRBV9; d_gene: TRBD1; abundance: few; CDR3nt: TGTGCCAGCAGCGTAGGGGGACAGGGACCCAAAAACATTCAGTACTTC; CDR3aa: CASSVGGQGPKNIQYF
j_gene: TRBJ2-4; v_gene: TRBV7-2; d_gene: TRBD1; abundance: many; CDR3nt: TGTGCCAGCAGCTTCCGGACAGGGGGGAACATTCAGTACTTC; CDR3aa: CASSFRTGGNIQYF
j_gene: TRBJ2-5; v_gene: TRBV7-3; d_gene: TRBD1; abundance: -; CDR3nt: TGTGCCAGCAGCATCGGACAGGGAAGCCAAGAGACCCAGTACTTC; CDR3aa: CASSIGQGSQETQYF
j_gene: TRBJ1-1; v_gene: TRBV6-5; d_gene: -; abundance: few; CDR3nt: TGTGCCAGCAGTTCCTCCCCCAGTAGCCGACACTCCCTCTTT; CDR3aa: CASSSSPSSRHSLF
j_gene: TRBJ2-1; v_gene: TRBV9; d_gene: -; abundance: -; CDR3nt: TGTGCCAGCAGCGGAGGTAGGGCGGGTGAGCAGTTCTTC; CDR3aa: CASSGGRAGEQFF
j_gene: TRBJ2-3; v_gene: TRBV7-9; d_gene: TRBD1; abundance: few; CDR3nt: TGTGCCAGCAGCCCTCCCGGACAGGGGCCAGATACGCAGTATTTT; CDR3aa: CASSPPGQGPDTQYF
j_gene: TRBJ2-5; v_gene: TRBV11-2; d_gene: -; abundance: few; CDR3nt: TGTGCCAGCAGCTCCCAACGGACGGGGCTGGGAGAGACCCAGTACTTC; CDR3aa: CASSSQRTGLGETQYF
j_gene: TRBJ2-7; v_gene: TRBV7-8; d_gene: TRBD1; abundance: few; CDR3nt: TGTGCCAGCATCCCCGGGACAGGGGTCCAGGAGCAGTACTTC; CDR3aa: CASIPGTGVQEQYF
j_gene: TRBJ2-3; v_gene: TRBV15; d_gene: -; abundance: few; CDR3nt: TGTGCCACCAGCGGTCGAGGGACAGATACGCAGTATTTT; CDR3aa: CATSGRGTDTQYF
j_gene: TRBJ2-3; v_gene: TRBV5-4; d_gene: -; abundance: -; CDR3nt: TGTGCCAGCAGCCCATCGCGGGGGCGAAGCACAGATACGCAGTATTTT; CDR3aa: CASSPSRGRSTDTQYF
j_gene: TRBJ1-6; v_gene: TRBV4-3; d_gene: -; abundance: few; CDR3nt: TGCGCCAGCAGCCAGCTAACAGGATCCTATAATTCACCCCTCCACTTT; CDR3aa: CASSQLTGSYNSPLHF
j_gene: TRBJ1-5; v_gene: TRBV2; d_gene: -; abundance: few; CDR3nt: TGTGCCAGCAGTTGGACAGCGATCAATCAGCCCCAGCATTTT; CDR3aa: CASSWTAINQPQHF
j_gene: TRBJ1-1; v_gene: TRBV20-1; d_gene: -; abundance: -; CDR3nt: TGCAGTGCTAGACCCCACTCCCCGGTGAACACTGAAGCTTTCTTT; CDR3aa: CSARPHSPVNTEAFF
j_gene: TRBJ2-3; v_gene: TRBV5-1; d_gene: -; abundance: few; CDR3nt: TGCGCCAGCAGCTTGGCGGATCTCTCGGCAGATACGCAGTATTTT; CDR3aa: CASSLADLSADTQYF
j_gene: TRBJ1-1; v_gene: TRBV5-1; d_gene: TRBD1; abundance: few; CDR3nt: TGCGCCAGCAGCGACAGGGTCGGGGATACTGAAGCTTTCTTT; CDR3aa: CASSDRVGDTEAFF
j_gene: TRBJ2-7; v_gene: TRBV12-3/TRBV12-4; d_gene: -; abundance: few; CDR3nt: TGTGCCAGCAGTTTAGCGCACGCGGTCAGAAAGGGCGAGCAGTACTTC; CDR3aa: CASSLAHAVRKGEQYF
j_gene: TRBJ1-5; v_gene: TRBV18; d_gene: -; abundance: few; CDR3nt: TGTGCCAGCTCACCAGGGGAAAATCAGCCCCAGCATTTT; CDR3aa: CASSPGENQPQHF
j_gene: TRBJ1-5; v_gene: TRBV10-3; d_gene: TRBD1; abundance: few; CDR3nt: TGTGCCACCGGGGACAGGGGGGGCAATCAGCCCCAGCATTTT; CDR3aa: CATGDRGGNQPQHF
j_gene: TRBJ2-7; v_gene: TRBV5-1; d_gene: -; abundance: -; CDR3nt: TGCGCCAGCAGCCCCCCCCCTGGGGTCCCTTTCTCCTACGAGCAGTACTTC; CDR3aa: CASSPPPGVPFSYEQYF
j_gene: TRBJ2-5; v_gene: TRBV3-1; d_gene: -; abundance: few; CDR3nt: TGTGCCAGCAGCCAAGGGACACAAGAGACCCAGTACTTC; CDR3aa: CASSQGTQETQYF
j_gene: TRBJ2-1; v_gene: TRBV13; d_gene: -; abundance: few; CDR3nt: TGTGCCAGCAGCTTTGGAGAAGCAGTCAATGAGCAGTTCTTC; CDR3aa: CASSFGEAVNEQFF
j_gene: TRBJ2-1; v_gene: TRBV5-1; d_gene: TRBD2; abundance: few; CDR3nt: TGCGCCAGCAGCACGACTAGCGGGGCCTACAATGAGCAGTTCTTC; CDR3aa: CASSTTSGAYNEQFF
j_gene: TRBJ2-3; v_gene: TRBV14; d_gene: TRBD1; abundance: few; CDR3nt: TGTGCCAGCAGCCAAGGGACGAGCGGGACAGGGATTTTCACAGATACGCAGTATTTT; CDR3aa: CASSQGTSGTGIFTDTQYF
j_gene: TRBJ2-1; v_gene: TRBV27; d_gene: -; abundance: -; CDR3nt: TGTGCCAGCAGTTTTTTTCGGAGTGAGCAGTTCTTC; CDR3aa: CASSFFRSEQFF
j_gene: TRBJ2-5; v_gene: TRBV2; d_gene: -; abundance: -; CDR3nt: TGTGCCAGCAGAAAATCACCTCGGCCAGGGGGGCAAGAGACCCAGTACTTC; CDR3aa: CASRKSPRPGGQETQYF
j_gene: TRBJ2-3; v_gene: TRBV6-5; d_gene: TRBD1; abundance: few; CDR3nt: TGTGCCAGCAGTTACGCGACAGGGGATTCCACAGATACGCAGTATTTT; CDR3aa: CASSYATGDSTDTQYF
j_gene: TRBJ1-1; v_gene: TRBV7-9; d_gene: -; abundance: -; CDR3nt: TGTGCCAGCAGCTCCCCCACAGGGATGAACACTGAAGCTTTCTTT; CDR3aa: CASSSPTGMNTEAFF